Each of the 3 T cell receptor beta chains below was sequenced from the same sample in a study of shared clonotypes between healthy human individuals. This table comes from immunoSEQ multiplex PCR, and its TCRdb copy is limited to in-frame clones, with some not included. The table lists fewer than 600,000 clones, 60% to 85% of them singletons, with over 10% in the top ten. The sample consisted of PBMCs. These receptor sequences come from a middle-aged woman in good health. Some clones in this sample may be carry-over from other donors' samples.

This clone has only a few counts. The gene calls are TRBV6-1 and TRBJ2-7; tentatively, D is TRBD1 or TRBD2 (5 bases each). Germline V lookup: CDR1 MNHNS, CDR2 SASEGT. The CDR3 contains 14 residues. Between the trimmed V and J ends, which lost 7 bases and 3 bases, there was a span of 16 bases. In DNA form, the CDR3 reads TGTGCCAGCAACGGGGCGGACTTTTACTACGAGCAGTACTTC. It encodes CASNGADFYYEQYF.

This clone is a singleton in its sample. The chain joins TRBV11-2 to TRBJ1-1; TRBD1 aligns across 10 bases. V lost 5 bases, J lost 11 bases, and 11 bases stayed unmatched. Per germline, CDR1 SGHAT and CDR2 FQNNGV. The CDR3 spans 14 residues. The DNA of the CDR3 is TGTGCCAGCAGCCCTCAGGACAGGGGGTTTGAGGCTTTCTTT. Translating it yields CASSPQDRGFEAFF.

The chain employs TRBV30 and TRBJ2-7; 7 nucleotides match TRBD2. Germline CDR1 is GTSNPN and CDR2 is SVGIG (reference sequence). The CDR3 totals 15 residues. V lost 3 bases to trimming and J lost 0 bases; unmatched junction nucleotides: 8. The CDR3 coding sequence is TGTGCCTGGAGAAGCGGGATTCGAAGCTCCTACGAGCAGTACTTC. Its protein product is CAWRSGIRSSYEQYF.